These 32 T cell receptor beta chains originate from one sample sequenced in a study of T cell responses to AZD1222 COVID-19 vaccine. The protocol was immunoSEQ multiplex PCR, while the TCRdb copy is restricted to in-frame clones and leaves out a portion. The sample holds 70,000 to 95,000 clones, around 87% seen once. The material was peripheral blood, obtained 28 days after the second AZD1222 dose. All receptors come from an adult who received the AZD1222 COVID-19 vaccine.

The rearrangement uses TRBV12-3 or TRBV12-4 and TRBJ1-5; 8 positions match TRBD1. Trimming cost V 6 bases and J 5 bases; bases outside gene matches: 3. This CDR3 has 13 residues. The CDR3 region has the DNA TGTGCCAGCAGGCCGGGACAGGATCAGCCCCAGCATTTT. This codes for CASRPGQDQPQHF.

V is TRBV12-5 and J is TRBJ2-5, with 9 bases that match TRBD2. The germline gives CDR1 LGHNT, CDR2 FRNRAP. Trimming removed 6 bases from V and 2 bases from J; junction bases left unmatched: 10. The CDR3 runs to 16 residues. The CDR3 nucleotides read TGTGCTAGTGGGGATGCGGCTAGCGGGATTCAAGAGACCCAGTACTTC. Translated, it gives CASGDAASGIQETQYF.

This chain links TRBV2 with TRBJ1-5; D call uncertain. Germline CDR1 is SNHLY and CDR2 is FYNNEI. This CDR3 region has 12 residues. Trimming shortened V by 6 bases and J by 7 bases, and 10 bases separated the two germline ends. In nucleotides, the CDR3 is TGTGCCAGCAGCGGAATCCGGCAGCCCCAGCATTTT. It encodes CASSGIRQPQHF.

The rearrangement uses TRBV6-5 and TRBJ1-3, with D possibly being TRBD1 (5 bases). V was shortened by 7 bases and J by 0 bases, with 10 bases between the two germline ends. The CDR3 totals 14 residues. The germline V gene encodes CDR1 MNHEY and CDR2 SVGAGI. In DNA form, the CDR3 reads TGTGCCAGCACAGGGTCGAACTCTGGAAACACCATATATTTT. The encoded protein is CASTGSNSGNTIYF.

J is TRBJ1-1 and V is TRBV15; D is unclear. The CDR3 covers 13 residues. V shed 1 base and J shed 8 bases, with 11 bases lying between them. CDR1 is LNHNV and CDR2 is YYDKDF in the germline V gene (reference sequence). The chain's CDR3 is CATSRVERPEAFF. The CDR3 nucleotides are TGTGCCACCAGCAGAGTGGAGAGACCCGAAGCTTTCTTT. Looking up the rest from reference TRBV15 and TRBJ1-1 gives the full variable domain: DAMVIQNPRYQVTQFGKPVTLSCSQTLNHNVMYWYQQKSSQAPKLLFHYYDKDFNNEADTPDNFQSRRPNTSFCFLDIRSPGLGDTAMYLCATSRVERPEAFFGQGTRLTVV.

The chain has TRBV5-6 and TRBJ1-3; D is ambiguous. The CDR3 length is 14 residues. Per the germline V gene, CDR1 is SGHDT and CDR2 is YYEEEE. V shed 0 bases and J shed 0 bases, with 4 bases lying between them. The CDR3 here is CASSLVDSGNTIYF. The CDR3 DNA follows: TGTGCCAGCAGCTTGGTGGACTCTGGAAACACCATATATTTT.

The rearrangement links TRBV25-1 to TRBJ2-1; no reliable D call. This CDR3 is built from 15 residues. Trimming stripped 4 bases from V and 4 bases from J, with 14 bases between. Per germline, CDR1 MGHDK and CDR2 SYGVNS. The CDR3 region has the DNA TGTGCCAGCAGTGCCCCCCCGGCTTATTACAATGAGCAGTTCTTC. Amino acid sequence: CASSAPPAYYNEQFF.

This clone occurred once. The rearrangement uses TRBV5-1 and TRBJ2-5; D assignment may be TRBD1 or TRBD2 (5 bases each). Deletions cut 1 base from V and 5 bases from J, with 15 bases between. The CDR3 runs to 15 residues. Germline CDR1 and CDR2: SGHRS and YFSETQ. DNA for the CDR3: TGCGCCAGCAGCTTGTCTCGGGGCCCCGGGGAGACCCAGTACTTC. Its protein is CASSLSRGPGETQYF.

The chain links TRBV6-5 to TRBJ1-1, with D perhaps matching TRBD1 (6 bases). In germline, CDR1 is MNHEY, CDR2 SVGAGI. Trimming left V 6 bases short and J 0 bases short, with 14 bases between. The CDR3 covers 15 residues. This CDR3 is CASSLDSTLNTEAFF. CDR3 bases: TGTGCCAGCAGCCTGGACAGTACCCTGAACACTGAAGCTTTCTTT.

The J gene is TRBJ1-5, the V gene TRBV19; possible D gene TRBD1, 6 bases. CDR3 length equals 13 residues. Germline values: CDR1 LNHDA, CDR2 SQIVND (reference sequence). The V gene lost 4 bases and the J gene lost 7 bases, with 11 bases spanning the gap. The CDR3 sequence is CASSTSQGQPQHF. The CDR3 DNA follows: TGTGCCAGTAGTACCTCACAGGGCCAGCCCCAGCATTTT.

CDR3 residues: CASRVEGEHTEAFF. CDR3 coding DNA: TGTGCCAGTAGAGTAGAAGGGGAACACACTGAAGCTTTCTTT. The genes are TRBV19 and TRBJ1-1, with D possibly matching TRBD1 (5 bases). The CDR3 contains 14 residues. Trimming removed 6 bases at V and 3 bases at J, with 14 bases between. Germline V lookup: CDR1 LNHDA, CDR2 SQIVND (reference sequence).

This chain uses TRBV6-1 with TRBJ1-2; TRBD1 matches at 10 bases. Looked up from germline, CDR1 is MNHNS and CDR2 is SASEGT. The CDR3 loop spans 17 amino acids. V was pared by 2 bases and J by 0 bases, with 6 bases of the junction left unmatched. The CDR3 region is CASSESDRGNPNYGYTF. CDR3 DNA sequence: TGTGCCAGCAGTGAATCGGACAGGGGGAACCCTAACTATGGCTACACCTTC.

The V gene is TRBV5-1, the J gene TRBJ2-3; possible D gene TRBD2, 5 bases. Between the trimmed V and J ends, which lost 0 bases and 0 bases, there was a span of 5 bases. CDR3 length: 14 amino acids. From germline, CDR1 is SGHRS and CDR2 YFSETQ. As DNA, the CDR3 is TGCGCCAGCAGCTTGGGGACTAGCACAGATACGCAGTATTTT. Its translation: CASSLGTSTDTQYF.

The rearrangement uses TRBV5-1 and TRBJ1-2, with D perhaps matching TRBD1 (5 bases). Germline loops: CDR1 SGHRS, CDR2 YFSETQ. Trimming removed 1 base from V and 4 bases from J, with 26 bases in between. The CDR3 loop spans 19 amino acids. The CDR3 here is CASSLPRGERGPAGYGYTF. For the CDR3, the DNA is TGCGCCAGCAGCTTGCCTCGGGGGGAGCGGGGACCCGCTGGCTATGGCTACACCTTC.

This clone was seen a single time. The rearrangement joins TRBV2 to TRBJ1-1; the D is unclear. The CDR3 is 13 amino acids. Germline CDR1 reads SNHLY; CDR2 reads FYNNEI. V lost 8 bases and J 0 bases, leaving 10 bases between the germline ends. The CDR3 spells CASFRVMNTEAFF. The CDR3 region has the DNA TGTGCCAGCTTCAGAGTCATGAACACTGAAGCTTTCTTT.

This clone was seen a single time. The V call is TRBV7-9, the J call TRBJ2-2; D call uncertain. Germline-derived CDR1 and CDR2 are SEHNR and FQNEAQ (reference sequence). V was trimmed by 2 bases and J by 2 bases, leaving 18 bases between them. This CDR3 is 18 amino acids long. The CDR3 is CASSLSERRRLNTGELFF. The CDR3, as DNA: TGTGCCAGCAGCTTAAGTGAGCGCCGACGGTTAAACACCGGGGAGCTGTTTTTT.

The chain recombines TRBV30 with TRBJ1-2; D call uncertain. Germline V gives CDR1 GTSNPN, CDR2 SVGIG (reference sequence). V lost 6 bases, J lost 0 bases, and 11 bases lay in between. This CDR3 contains 13 residues. DNA of the CDR3: TGTGCCTGCCTACGAACCTCTAACTATGGCTACACCTTC. This codes for CACLRTSNYGYTF.

J is TRBJ1-5 and V is TRBV19; D gene uncertain. This CDR3 spans 17 amino acids. From germline, CDR1 is LNHDA and CDR2 SQIVND (reference sequence). Trimming took off 4 bases at V and 0 bases at J, with 16 bases between the two ends. CDR3 protein: CASSTPTTDYSNQPQHF. The CDR3 DNA is TGTGCCAGTAGTACTCCGACGACGGATTATAGCAATCAGCCCCAGCATTTT.

CDR3 sequence: CASSRNALAGEGETQYF. CDR3 nucleotides: TGCGCCAGCAGCCGTAACGCACTAGCGGGAGAGGGAGAGACCCAGTACTTC. The chain combines TRBV5-1 with TRBJ2-5; 11 bases agree with TRBD2. V lost 4 bases, J lost 4 bases, and 12 bases stayed unmatched. The CDR3 contains 17 residues. Germline CDR1 reads SGHRS; CDR2 reads YFSETQ.

The chain employs TRBV6-6 and TRBJ2-7, with D perhaps given as TRBD1 or TRBD2 (5 bases each). Germline V gives CDR1 MNHNY, CDR2 SVGAGI (reference sequence). The CDR3 spans 20 residues. Trimming removed 6 bases at V and 3 bases at J, with 33 bases between. In DNA form, the CDR3 reads TGTGCCAGCAGCAGAGAGGAGGCCAGGGCATTTGCTGGGGGAAGCTACGAGCAGTACTTC. It encodes CASSREEARAFAGGSYEQYF.

The chain uses TRBV5-6 and TRBJ2-3, with TRBD2 matching over 7 bases. Per germline, CDR1 SGHDT and CDR2 YYEEEE. The CDR3 contains 18 residues. V gave up 4 bases and J gave up 4 bases; unmatched junction bases: 18. The DNA for the CDR3 is TGTGCCAGCAGCCCCCGTGGTAGGAGGGAGGGCCTCTCAGATACGCAGTATTTT. Translation: CASSPRGRREGLSDTQYF. The variable domain in full, with the rest retrieved from reference TRBV5-6 and TRBJ2-3, is DAGVTQSPTHLIKTRGQQVTLRCSPKSGHDTVSWYQQALGQGPQFIFQYYEEEERQRGNFPDRFSGHQFPNYSSELNVNALLLGDSALYLCASSPRGRREGLSDTQYFGPGTRLTVL.

The chain employs TRBV2 and TRBJ1-4; a possible D gene is TRBD1 (5 bases). Germline V lookup: CDR1 SNHLY, CDR2 FYNNEI. There are 13 residues in the CDR3. DNA of the CDR3: TGTGCAAGTCAAGGGGAAGGTGGGGAAAAACTGTTTTTT. Translation: CASQGEGGEKLFF.

This clone was recorded many times. The chain employs TRBV4-2 and TRBJ2-5; TRBD2 is a possible D gene (6 bases). CDR3 length: 14 amino acids. Germline V gene data show CDR1 as LGHNA and CDR2 as YNFKEQ. Between the trimmed V and J ends, which lost 5 bases and 1 base, there was a span of 11 bases. The CDR3 bases are TGTGCCAGCAGCACCACTAGCCGCCAAGAGACCCAGTACTTC. It encodes CASSTTSRQETQYF.

This rearrangement joins TRBV3-1 (or the pseudogene TRBV3-2) to TRBJ1-1; TRBD1 is a possible D gene (5 bases). V was clipped by 3 bases and J by 13 bases, with 24 bases between them. This CDR3 spans 15 amino acids. Germline CDR1 is LGHDT and CDR2 is YNNKEL (reference sequence). The CDR3, as DNA: TGTGCCAGCAGCCAGGGGGGTGGGGAGAGAGGAATTCGTTTCTTT. It is translated as CASSQGGGERGIRFF.

The chain is built from TRBV7-9 and TRBJ1-2; possible D gene TRBD1, 5 bases. V was trimmed by 3 bases and J by 4 bases, leaving 15 bases between them. In germline, CDR1 is SEHNR, CDR2 FQNEAQ (reference sequence). CDR3 length: 15 residues. Here the CDR3 reads CASSFGTYESYGYTF. Here the CDR3 DNA reads TGTGCCAGCAGCTTCGGGACTTACGAGAGCTATGGCTACACCTTC.

The V and J genes are TRBV5-4 and TRBJ1-4, with a tentative D call TRBD1 (5 bases). Trimming stripped 0 bases from V and 7 bases from J, with 13 bases between. CDR1 is SGHNT and CDR2 is YYREEE in the germline V gene (reference sequence). The length of the CDR3 is 15 residues. The CDR3 protein is CASSLGRGKGEKLFF. The CDR3 coding sequence is TGTGCCAGCAGCTTGGGGCGGGGCAAAGGTGAAAAACTGTTTTTT.

The chain carries TRBV12-3 or TRBV12-4 and TRBJ2-7; TRBD1 matches 8 bases. This CDR3 has 13 residues. Trimming cost V 6 bases and J 3 bases; bases outside gene matches: 4. CDR3 nucleotide sequence: TGTGCCAGCAGCTACGACAGGGGCTACGAGCAGTACTTC. This gives the protein CASSYDRGYEQYF.

The genes are TRBV11-2 and TRBJ2-5; 8 nucleotides align to TRBD2. Trimming took 0 bases from V and 2 from J; bases not matched to a gene: 14. The CDR3 loop spans 19 amino acids. Germline V lookup: CDR1 SGHAT, CDR2 FQNNGV. CDR3 sequence: CASSLDQVAGWNTQETQYF. Written as DNA, the CDR3 is TGTGCCAGCAGCTTAGATCAGGTAGCGGGGTGGAATACTCAAGAGACCCAGTACTTC.

The gene calls are TRBV9 and TRBJ2-1; D is unclear. Deletions cut 0 bases from V and 15 bases from J, with 10 bases between. The CDR3 totals 11 residues. Germline V gene sequence: CDR1 SGDLS, CDR2 YYNGEE. The DNA for the CDR3 is TGTGCCAGCAGCGTAGGGCAGGAGAGGTTCTTC. Its protein is CASSVGQERFF.

This chain joins TRBV4-2 and TRBJ1-4; a possible D gene is TRBD1 (6 bases). Trimming stripped 0 bases from V and 3 bases from J, with 23 bases between. CDR3 length: 20 amino acids. CDR1 is LGHNA, CDR2 YNFKEQ, per germline. The CDR3 loop reads CASSQDGLAGVTSANEKLFF. DNA for the CDR3: TGTGCCAGCAGCCAAGATGGCCTGGCAGGGGTCACCTCAGCTAATGAAAAACTGTTTTTT.

The gene calls are TRBV18 and TRBJ1-2; D possibly corresponds to TRBD1 (6 bases). Germline values: CDR1 KGHSH, CDR2 LQKENI. The CDR3 is made up of 16 amino acids. Trimming left V 0 bases short and J 5 bases short, with 16 bases between. CDR3 coding DNA: TGTGCCAGCTCACCACCCGACAGCGGGCAGGGGTATGGCTACACCTTC. This encodes CASSPPDSGQGYGYTF.

This clone was observed a single time. The rearrangement uses TRBV5-1 and TRBJ2-7; a possible D gene is TRBD2 (6 bases). The CDR3 extends over 15 amino acids. Germline V gene data show CDR1 as SGHRS and CDR2 as YFSETQ. Trimming removed 0 bases at V and 3 bases at J, with 13 bases between. The CDR3 reads CASSLAGTPNYEQYF. In nucleotides, the CDR3 is TGCGCCAGCAGCTTGGCGGGGACTCCAAACTACGAGCAGTACTTC.